The 3 T cell receptor beta chains reported below all come from one sample, sequenced in a study of cytomegalovirus exposure and HLA in healthy donors. Using immunoSEQ multiplex PCR, the repertoire was profiled, and TCRdb retains in-frame clones only, with some absent. The sample consists of 90,000 to 130,000 clones, around 85% of them appearing once. Sample: PBMCs. These receptors came from a woman between 18 and 30 years old in good health and CMV-seronegative.

This clone has more than one count but fewer than ten. V usage is TRBV25-1 and J usage is TRBJ2-3; the D gene is possibly TRBD2 (6 bases). The CDR3 has 14 residues. Between the trimmed V and J ends, which lost 6 bases and 0 bases, there was a span of 10 bases. Germline V lookup: CDR1 MGHDK, CDR2 SYGVNS. CDR3 nucleotides: TGTGCCAGCAGCTCAGGGACTAGCACAGATACGCAGTATTTT. It is translated as CASSSGTSTDTQYF. The whole variable domain, filled in from reference TRBV25-1 and TRBJ2-3, reads EADIYQTPRYLVIGTGKKITLECSQTMGHDKMYWYQQDPGMELHLIHYSYGVNSTEKGDLSSESTVSRIRTEHFPLTLESARPSHTSQYLCASSSGTSTDTQYFGPGTRLTVL.

V gene TRBV2 combines with J gene TRBJ2-3; unclear D gene. V was shortened by 2 bases and J by 2 bases, with 14 bases between the two germline ends. Germline CDR1 SNHLY, CDR2 FYNNEI. The CDR3 consists of 16 residues. The CDR3, as DNA: TGTGCCAGCAGTGAATATTGGCTAGGAATCACAGATACGCAGTATTTT. Translation gives CASSEYWLGITDTQYF.

In this sample, this clone turned up once. V gene TRBV27 combines with J gene TRBJ2-1; 8 bases match TRBD2. The germline CDR1 and CDR2 sequences are MNHEY and SMNVEV (reference sequence). Trimming cost V 9 bases and J 8 bases; bases outside gene matches: 6. This CDR3 comprises 12 residues. DNA for the CDR3: TGTGCCAGTGGCCCGCGGGGGGATGAGCAGTTCTTC. Translated, it gives CASGPRGDEQFF.